This passage covers 29 T cell receptor beta chains from one sample sequenced in a study of shared clonotypes between healthy human individuals. Some clones are missing from TCRdb's copy, which holds only in-frame ones; the method was immunoSEQ multiplex PCR. The sample holds over 850,000 clones; approximately 80% are singletons and the top ten take around 0.61%. The sequenced material came from memory CD4+ T cells from PBMCs. Noted subset: CD45RA-negative fraction. The receptors were gathered from a man aged 18-30 years in good health. Some clones in this sample may be carry-over from other donors' samples.

The gene calls are TRBV6-5 and TRBJ2-7, with TRBD2 identical over 8 bases. V shed 6 bases, J shed 5 bases, and the junction held 9 bases outside the gene matches. The CDR3 covers 14 residues. The germline CDR1 and CDR2 sequences are MNHEY and SVGAGI. CDR3 amino acids: CASRKAGEAHEQYF. The CDR3 nucleotides are TGTGCCAGCAGGAAAGCGGGAGAGGCCCACGAGCAGTACTTC.

The V call is TRBV9, the J call TRBJ2-1, with 10 nucleotides matching TRBD1. The CDR3 has 16 residues. CDR1 is SGDLS, CDR2 YYNGEE, per germline. V shed 0 bases and J 2 bases; nucleotides not matched to a gene: 2. CDR3 sequence: CASSVVGQGAYNEQFF. The DNA of the CDR3 is TGTGCCAGCAGCGTAGTTGGACAGGGGGCCTACAATGAGCAGTTCTTC.

For the CDR3, the DNA is TGCGCCAGCAGCCAAGGTCAGGCGGACACAGATACGCAGTATTTT. Its protein product is CASSQGQADTDTQYF. The rearrangement links TRBV4-1 to TRBJ2-3; D is unclear. CDR1 MGHRA and CDR2 YSYEKL come from the germline V gene. The V end was cut by 1 base, the J end by 2 bases, with 10 bases between. The CDR3 has 15 residues.

This clone showed up just once. Here the CDR3 DNA reads TGCGCCAGCAGCCAAGGACCCAAAAGCCTCTACGAGCAGTACTTC. Amino acid sequence: CASSQGPKSLYEQYF. The chain is built from TRBV4-1 and TRBJ2-7; D is ambiguous. Germline assignment: CDR1 MGHRA and CDR2 YSYEKL. CDR3 length: 15 residues. V shed 1 base and J shed 3 bases, with 13 bases lying between them.

The chain couples TRBV1 to TRBJ2-1. TRBV1 is a pseudogene. The CDR3 covers 14 residues. CDR3: CTSASEGGDNEQFF. In DNA form, the CDR3 reads TGCACCAGCGCCTCAGAGGGGGGCGACAATGAGCAGTTCTTC.

V is TRBV6-1 and J is TRBJ1-1; no definite D call. The V and J ends lost 10 bases and 3 bases respectively, with 15 bases between them. Germline V CDR1 and CDR2: MNHNS, SASEGT. The CDR3 has 13 amino acids. Here the CDR3 reads CATQRVSDTEAFF. CDR3 DNA sequence: TGTGCCACTCAGCGGGTCTCGGACACTGAAGCTTTCTTT.

The chain combines TRBV28 with TRBJ1-2, with no clear D. This CDR3 spans 12 amino acids. V was shortened by 4 bases and J by 8 bases, with 11 bases between the two germline ends. Germline V gene lookup returns CDR1 MDHEN and CDR2 SYDVKM. CDR3 coding DNA: TGTGCCAGCAGTTCCCGCGCAGCAGGCTACACCTTC. Translating it yields CASSSRAAGYTF.

The chain recombines TRBV27 with TRBJ2-5; perhaps TRBD1 as D (6 bases). Trimming cost V 8 bases and J 6 bases, with 16 bases left between them. The CDR3 has 13 amino acids. CDR1 is MNHEY, CDR2 SMNVEV, per germline (reference sequence). In DNA form, the CDR3 reads TGTGCCAGCCAACACAGGGTGACAAAGACCCAGTACTTC. It translates to CASQHRVTKTQYF.

The CDR3 loop is CASSLRGENTEAFF. The CDR3 bases are TGTGCCAGCAGCTTACGAGGGGAGAACACTGAAGCTTTCTTT. The chain couples TRBV7-9 to TRBJ1-1; a weak D match, TRBD1 (5 bases). Germline V gene lookup returns CDR1 SEHNR and CDR2 FQNEAQ (reference sequence). V lost 2 bases to trimming and J lost 1 base, with 8 bases between them. The CDR3 length is 14 residues.

The CDR3 reads CAISERPSGYTF. CDR3 nucleotide sequence: TGTGCCATCAGTGAACGGCCCAGTGGCTACACCTTC. The V gene is TRBV10-3, the J gene TRBJ1-2; D uncertain. Trimming shortened V by 3 bases and J by 7 bases, and 9 bases separated the two germline ends. Germline CDR1 and CDR2: ENHRY and SYGVKD. The CDR3 consists of 12 residues.

The chain joins TRBV7-2 to TRBJ2-7, with 13 bases identical to TRBD2. The CDR3 covers 15 residues. The V and J ends lost 6 bases and 6 bases, in that order; junction bases with no gene match: 8. Germline CDR1 and CDR2: SGHTA and FQGNSA. For the CDR3, the DNA is TGTGCCAGCAGTTGGGGGGGACTAGCGGGAACCGAGCAGTACTTC. It is translated as CASSWGGLAGTEQYF.

The rearrangement uses TRBV5-1 and TRBJ2-7; TRBD2 matches 8 bases. CDR3 length equals 18 residues. The junction had 14 bases not matched to a gene; V was cut back by 0 bases and J by 3 bases. Germline CDR1 is SGHRS and CDR2 is YFSETQ. The CDR3 bases are TGCGCCAGCAGCTTGGGCCCACTCACTAGCGGCCCTAACTACGAGCAGTACTTC. Amino acids: CASSLGPLTSGPNYEQYF.

The chain has TRBV5-1 and TRBJ2-3; tentative D call: TRBD1 (7 bases). CDR1 and CDR2 from the germline V gene are SGHRS and YFSETQ. V dropped 0 bases and J dropped 0 bases, with 14 bases sitting between them. The CDR3 consists of 17 residues. The CDR3 nucleotides are TGCGCCAGCAGCTTGGGGACAGGAGGGGGTAGCACAGATACGCAGTATTTT. This gives the protein CASSLGTGGGSTDTQYF.

This chain connects TRBV5-6 to TRBJ2-5; the D gene is possibly TRBD1 (6 bases). CDR1 is SGHDT and CDR2 is YYEEEE in the germline V gene. The CDR3 spans 14 residues. Trimming pared 4 bases from V and 3 bases from J, leaving 13 bases between. Here the CDR3 DNA reads TGTGCCAGCAGCGCTTACTACAGGGAAGAGACCCAGTACTTC. Residues: CASSAYYREETQYF.

A single count supports this clone. The chain links TRBV7-9 to TRBJ2-7, with 8 bases aligning to TRBD2. The length of the CDR3 is 14 residues. The germline CDR1 and CDR2 sequences are SEHNR and FQNEAQ (reference sequence). The V and J ends lost 8 bases and 0 bases, in that order; junction bases with no gene match: 6. The chain's CDR3 is CASLPSGSSYEQYF. The CDR3 coding sequence is TGTGCCAGCCTACCCAGCGGGAGCTCCTACGAGCAGTACTTC.

V usage is TRBV5-1 and J usage is TRBJ2-3; D is possibly TRBD2 (6 bases). This CDR3 has 18 residues. Trimming removed 4 bases at V and 6 bases at J, with 27 bases between. Germline V gene lookup returns CDR1 SGHRS and CDR2 YFSETQ. CDR3 bases: TGCGCCAGCAGCGCCGTCCCGTTTCTAGCGTCGGGTCGCGATACGCAGTATTTT. This codes for CASSAVPFLASGRDTQYF. The whole variable domain, remainder taken from reference TRBV5-1 and TRBJ2-3, is KAGVTQTPRYLIKTRGQQVTLSCSPISGHRSVSWYQQTPGQGLQFLFEYFSETQRNKGNFPGRFSGRQFSNSRSEMNVSTLELGDSALYLCASSAVPFLASGRDTQYFGPGTRLTVL.

Regarding this clone: Given a much more abundant clone one base away, this may be a read error. This chain uses TRBV4-1 with TRBJ2-5; D may be TRBD2 (6 bases). The CDR3 totals 13 residues. Germline CDR1 MGHRA, CDR2 YSYEKL. The germline V and J ends were trimmed by 4 bases and 2 bases, with 8 bases remaining between them. Written as DNA, the CDR3 is TGCGCCAGCAGCCGGGGGGTACAAGAGACCCAGTACTTC. It yields the protein CASSRGVQETQYF.

The chain recombines TRBV2 with TRBJ2-1; D gene unclear. CDR1 SNHLY and CDR2 FYNNEI come from the germline V gene. CDR3 length: 12 amino acids. Trimming removed 6 bases from V and 8 bases from J, with 11 bases in between. The CDR3 region is CASRGSRDEQFF. Here the CDR3 DNA reads TGTGCCAGCAGGGGAAGCCGGGATGAGCAGTTCTTC.

The chain joins TRBV28 to TRBJ1-5, with D maybe TRBD1 (6 bases). V was cut by 5 bases and J by 6 bases, with 17 bases left in between. This CDR3 has 15 residues. Germline V gene data show CDR1 as MDHEN and CDR2 as SYDVKM. CDR3 region: CASSLVFEGGQPQHF. CDR3 in DNA: TGTGCCAGCAGTCTCGTGTTTGAGGGGGGTCAGCCCCAGCATTTT.

This chain links TRBV25-1 with TRBJ1-2; D possibly corresponds to TRBD1 (5 bases). V shed 0 bases and J shed 8 bases, with 10 bases lying between them. This CDR3 spans 13 amino acids. Germline values: CDR1 MGHDK, CDR2 SYGVNS. The CDR3 nucleotides read TGTGCCAGCAGTGAATATTTAGGGGAAGGCTACACCTTC. This gives the protein CASSEYLGEGYTF.

On this clone: Additional DNA sequences in this sample encode the identical CDR3. The chain couples TRBV18 to TRBJ2-2, with D uncertain. Trimming took 1 base from V and 5 from J, leaving 5 bases between them. Germline lookup yields CDR1 KGHSH and CDR2 LQKENI. The CDR3 consists of 13 residues. The CDR3 DNA follows: TGTGCCAGCTCACCACTAGGGACCGGGGAGCTGTTTTTT. This gives the protein CASSPLGTGELFF.

J is TRBJ1-5 and V is TRBV5-4; possible D gene TRBD1, 6 bases. The CDR3 loop spans 17 amino acids. Per the germline V gene, CDR1 is SGHNT and CDR2 is YYREEE (reference sequence). Trimming cost V 3 bases and J 1 base, with 17 bases left between them. CDR3 residues: CASSWYTGIGSNQPQHF. CDR3 bases: TGTGCCAGCAGCTGGTACACAGGGATCGGAAGCAATCAGCCCCAGCATTTT. The full variable domain, with the rest looked up from reference TRBV5-4 and TRBJ1-5, is ETGVTQSPTHLIKTRGQQVTLRCSSQSGHNTVSWYQQALGQGPQFIFQYYREEENGRGNFPPRFSGLQFPNYSSELNVNALELDDSALYLCASSWYTGIGSNQPQHFGDGTRLSIL.

This clone was seen a single time. This chain uses TRBV19 with TRBJ2-5; tentative D call: TRBD2 (6 bases). This CDR3 has 15 residues. Germline CDR1 is LNHDA and CDR2 is SQIVND (reference sequence). V gave up 4 bases and J gave up 0 bases, with 12 bases separating them. CDR3: CASSTAWDYQETQYF. In DNA, the CDR3 is TGTGCCAGTAGTACGGCCTGGGACTACCAAGAGACCCAGTACTTC.

The chain links TRBV19 to TRBJ2-3; 8 bases match TRBD1. With 5 bases clipped from V and 6 bases from J, the junction kept 16 bases outside the gene matches. The CDR3 extends over 17 amino acids. In germline, CDR1 is LNHDA, CDR2 SQIVND (reference sequence). This CDR3 reads CASSWISDRVEIDTQYF. Written as DNA, the CDR3 is TGTGCCAGTAGTTGGATCTCGGACAGGGTAGAAATCGATACGCAGTATTTT.

The chain links TRBV19 to TRBJ1-5; D gene unclear. Germline CDR1 is LNHDA and CDR2 is SQIVND (reference sequence). Between the trimmed V and J ends, which lost 3 bases and 9 bases, there was a span of 9 bases. The CDR3 extends over 12 amino acids. The CDR3 spells CASSIGDGPQHF. The DNA of the CDR3 is TGTGCCAGTAGTATTGGGGATGGGCCCCAGCATTTT.

The V and J genes are TRBV7-2 and TRBJ1-1; maybe TRBD1 (6 bases). With 6 bases removed from V and 4 bases from J, the gap between germline ends came to 18 bases. The CDR3 covers 15 residues. Germline V gene lookup returns CDR1 SGHTA and CDR2 FQGNSA. DNA of the CDR3: TGTGCCAGCAGACGTAGGGGGGTACGTGGCACTGAAGCTTTCTTT. Amino acids: CASRRRGVRGTEAFF.

The CDR3 bases are TGTGCCAGTCTGCGCTCCCGGACAGGGTTCGGTGAAGCTTTCTTT. This encodes CASLRSRTGFGEAFF. The gene calls are TRBV6-1 and TRBJ1-1, with 8 nucleotides matching TRBD1. The trim removed 9 bases at V and 7 bases at J, leaving 16 bases unmatched. The CDR3 contains 15 residues. The germline V gene encodes CDR1 MNHNS and CDR2 SASEGT.

V is TRBV28 and J is TRBJ1-5; D not resolved. Germline-derived CDR1 and CDR2 are MDHEN and SYDVKM. The CDR3 is 16 amino acids. Trimming cost V 8 bases and J 6 bases, with 23 bases left between them. CDR3 sequence (DNA): TGTGCCAGCCGCATCCCTCGGGAGGGTCGAAGTCAGCCCCAGCATTTT. As protein: CASRIPREGRSQPQHF.

This clone came up a few times. V is TRBV14 and J is TRBJ1-1; no firm D call. V was pared by 5 bases and J by 5 bases, with 15 bases between. CDR1 SGHDN and CDR2 FVKESK come from the germline V gene. The CDR3 is 14 residues long. For the CDR3, the DNA is TGTGCCAGCAGCACCCAATCCCTGAGGACTGAAGCTTTCTTT. This translates into CASSTQSLRTEAFF.